This TCR beta chain appears in the sequencing data of a study of identical twins. The authors used template switching to add a universal primer site and gave cDNA unique molecular identifiers. TCRdb reprocessed the 5' RACE reads with MiXCR, giving one entry per CDR3 protein. Among roughly 750,000 distinct CDR3 sequences listed, about 20% were seen once. A further study also used this sample, focusing on T cells expressing NK-cell markers.

This clonotype originated in a woman younger than 35 in good health. The source material was PBMCs.

CDR3 DNA sequence: TGTGCCGCTCGACAGGAGATATACGAGCAGTACTTC. Its protein product is CAARQEIYEQYF. The chain carries TRBV10-3 and TRBJ2-7, with a possible D match to TRBD1 (6 bases). V gave up 11 bases and J gave up 4 bases, with 15 bases separating them. The V gene's germline CDR1 is ENHRY and CDR2 SYGVKD. The CDR3 totals 12 residues.